The rows below give T cell receptor beta chains drawn from one sample of a study of blood T cells in healthy people across ages. Using its own MiXCR run on the 5' RACE reads, TCRdb lists one record per CDR3 protein. The sample has roughly 730,000 distinct CDR3 sequences, approximately 60% seen once. The sample comprised blood. The receptor set was obtained from a man in his forties or fifties in good health. The CDR3 runs from the conserved cysteine through the conserved F or W. The order of the fields is D gene, V gene, J gene, clone size, CDR3 protein, CDR3 DNA. D genes are given only for firm matches. Clone size appears in some rows only: once, few, many, or a class for an expanded clone.

TRBD2,TRBV5-1,TRBJ2-3,-,CASSLALAGATDTQYF,TGCGCCAGCAGCTTGGCCCTAGCGGGAGCCACAGATACGCAGTATTTT
-,TRBV6-6,TRBJ1-4,-,CASSYARSQANEKLFF,TGTGCCAGCAGTTATGCGCGGTCTCAGGCTAATGAAAAACTGTTTTTT
TRBD1,TRBV2,TRBJ1-5,-,CASNGGQGGGQPQHF,TGTGCCAGCAACGGTGGGCAGGGGGGTGGTCAGCCCCAGCATTTT
TRBD2,TRBV28,TRBJ2-7,few,CARGRASYEQYF,TGTGCCCGGGGGAGGGCCTCCTACGAGCAGTACTTC
TRBD1,TRBV27,TRBJ2-7,-,CASSFDTGTGFNEQYF,TGTGCCAGCAGTTTCGATACCGGGACAGGGTTCAACGAGCAGTACTTC
-,TRBV14,TRBJ2-7,-,CASSLTRQGGEQYF,TGTGCCAGCAGCCTAACGCGACAGGGAGGCGAGCAGTACTTC
-,TRBV4-3,TRBJ1-2,-,CASSQDPRDQGYTF,TGCGCCAGCAGCCAAGATCCCCGGGACCAAGGCTACACCTTC
-,TRBV25-1,TRBJ2-7,-,CASSEGGNRYEQYF,TGTGCCAGCAGTGAAGGCGGTAACCGCTACGAGCAGTACTTC
-,TRBV14,TRBJ2-3,few,CASSLRDFSTDTQYF,TGTGCCAGCAGCCTCCGGGACTTCAGCACAGATACGCAGTATTTT
-,TRBV19,TRBJ2-3,-,CASSAFSPDTQYF,TGTGCCAGTAGTGCTTTCTCCCCGGATACGCAGTATTTT
-,TRBV7-7,TRBJ2-1,-,CASSLRGSEDEQFF,TGTGCCAGCAGCCTAAGGGGCAGCGAAGATGAGCAGTTCTTC
TRBD1,TRBV20-1,TRBJ2-7,-,CSARPGQGSYEQYF,TGCAGTGCTAGGCCGGGACAGGGTTCCTACGAGCAGTACTTC
-,TRBV3-1,TRBJ2-2,few,CASSQDSAGELFF,TGTGCCAGCAGCCAAGATTCGGCCGGGGAGCTGTTTTTT